This TCR beta chain was captured in a study of T cells after yellow fever vaccination (dated by TCRdb to the late 2010s). With regard to the full study: The SMART-Seq v4 Ultra Low Input RNA kit was used to prepare libraries from fractions with low cell numbers. The cohort comprised two healthy male donors, one aged 18 to 30 and one aged 30 to 39 years. Bulk TCR alpha and beta repertoires were sequenced longitudinally to track T-cell clones before and after primary and booster YFV17D yellow fever vaccination. Blood was collected at multiple timepoints before and after primary and secondary immunization, and bulk PBMC replicates and cell subsets were isolated. Study-wide findings and limitations: Because abundant contaminating clonotypes from the bulk population could be contained in FACS-sorted repertoires, computational filtering was required. Compared with the primary T-cell response, the secondary T-cell response was weaker but faster, peaking on day 5 rather than day 15. After the booster, most clones that had expanded after primary vaccination were detected again (approximately 95% of CD4 and around nine tenths of CD8), suggesting broad maintenance of memory. Because only a couple of donors were included in the study, the extent to which the findings can be generalized is limited. A small fraction of clonotypes showed up in both the CD4 and CD8 compartments, probably as a result of convergent recombination.

The sample's treatment or condition label, in plain terms: live attenuated yellow fever vaccine strain. PBMCs were isolated from peripheral blood using a standard Ficoll-Paque protocol. Dynabeads CD4 and CD8 positive selection kits were used to isolate the CD4 and CD8 T-cell fractions. TriZol was used to extract RNA from bulk PBMCs, from CD4 and CD8 fractions, and from dextramer-positive and dextramer-negative fractions. After removal of 0 bases from V and 2 bases from J, the junction retains 13 bases not matched to a gene. CDR1 and CDR2 were assigned from the germline V gene as SGDLS and YYNGEE. The CDR3 contains 20 residues, cysteine and phenylalanine counted. This entry keeps only the CDR3 DNA: 60 bases, framed from base 1. Synthesis of TCR cDNA relied on 5'RACE template switching, a step that introduced a universal primer site along with unique molecular identifiers. cDNA synthesis was primed from both the TCR alpha and TCR beta constant segments. Libraries were amplified in two PCR steps, with sample barcodes and sequencing adapters added in the second step. Libraries were sequenced on Illumina HiSeq 2500 (2x100 bp) or NovaSeq (2x150 bp). From the authors' description of their analysis: Reads were demultiplexed and collapsed into UMI consensus sequences with MIGEC, and V(D)J alignment was performed with MiXCR. Vaccine-responding clonotypes were defined with edgeR using replicate PBMC samples, requiring FDR below 0.01 and a log2 fold change above 5 up to day 15. Each bulk clonotype received a CD4 or CD8 identity based on whether the sequenced CD4 or CD8 repertoire contained that clonotype at higher abundance. The raw public data were reprocessed by TCRdb itself: fastp quality trimming at Q25, MiXCR clonotype calling, in-frame beta chains only. CDR3 protein sequences are deduplicated, and each keeps its most common genes and DNA. TCRdb, not the original authors, processed these V and J calls. This sample is represented by roughly 180,000 distinct CDR3 sequences; about 6% of them were singletons. Roughly 3% of the sample is in the top ten clones.

This clonotype was seen ten or more times. Its binding antigen is unknown. No much larger clone exists at a distance of one base, and base qualities are not known. The receptor comes from a man between 18 and 35 years old who received the YFV17D yellow fever vaccine. The rearrangement combines TRBV9 with TRBJ2-3; TRBD2 aligns with 12 central bases. Sequenced here: CD4+ T cells sorted from PBMCs, sampled on the day of the first yellow fever vaccination. The CDR3 amino acid sequence is: CASSVATSGGQKSSTDTQYF. The DNA reads TGTGCCAGCAGCGTAGCGACTAGCGGGGGCCAAAAATCCTCCACAGATACGCAGTATTTT.